A single sample is the source of the 16 T cell receptor beta chains below, sequenced in a study of OX40 agonist ivuxolimab in advanced cancers. Only in-frame clones appear in the TCRdb table, and some are missing; sequencing was by immunoSEQ multiplex PCR. Of tens of thousands of clones in the sample, around 86% were seen once. The sample consisted of CD4+ or CD8+ T cells sorted from blood, taken in a trial of the OX40 agonist ivuxolimab. Receptors originate from an adult with an advanced solid tumor such as melanoma, head and neck, liver or kidney cancer.

This clone appeared a few times. The genes are TRBV9 and TRBJ1-6, with D perhaps matching TRBD1 (6 bases). Germline V lookup: CDR1 SGDLS, CDR2 YYNGEE. The CDR3 extends over 16 amino acids. V dropped 4 bases and J dropped 9 bases, with 20 bases sitting between them. For the CDR3, the DNA is TGTGCCAGCAGCCCAACAGGGCGTCTAAGTAGTTCACCCCTCCACTTT. This sequence encodes CASSPTGRLSSSPLHF. The complete variable domain, with remaining parts taken from reference TRBV9 and TRBJ1-6, reads DSGVTQTPKHLITATGQRVTLRCSPRSGDLSVYWYQQSLDQGLQFLIQYYNGEERAKGNILERFSAQQFPDLHSELNLSSLELGDSALYFCASSPTGRLSSSPLHFGNGTRLTVT.

This clone occurred a few times. The chain uses TRBV6-5 and TRBJ1-2; 7 bases align to TRBD1. CDR1 is MNHEY and CDR2 is SVGAGI in the germline V gene. V trimming: 6 bases; J trimming: 2 bases; junction bases outside the gene matches: 6. The CDR3 covers 14 residues. The CDR3 region is CASRSAGGNYGYTF. The CDR3 coding sequence is TGTGCCAGCAGGTCGGCAGGGGGAAACTATGGCTACACCTTC.

The chain has TRBV5-1 and TRBJ1-1; D is ambiguous. Germline assignment: CDR1 SGHRS and CDR2 YFSETQ. The CDR3 is made up of 12 amino acids. V lost 1 base and J lost 7, with 8 bases in between. As DNA, the CDR3 is TGCGCCAGCAGCTTGACCTTGGGTGAAGCTTTCTTT. Translating gives CASSLTLGEAFF. Full variable domain (rest looked up from reference TRBV5-1 and TRBJ1-1): KAGVTQTPRYLIKTRGQQVTLSCSPISGHRSVSWYQQTPGQGLQFLFEYFSETQRNKGNFPGRFSGRQFSNSRSEMNVSTLELGDSALYLCASSLTLGEAFFGQGTRLTVV.

This clone occurred once. The chain has TRBV6-5 and TRBJ1-2, with 9 bases that match TRBD1. The length of the CDR3 is 15 residues. V trimming: 8 bases; J trimming: 0 bases; junction bases outside the gene matches: 7. Germline V gives CDR1 MNHEY, CDR2 SVGAGI. CDR3 loop: CASSGQGPSNYGYTF. CDR3 sequence (DNA): TGTGCCAGCTCGGGACAGGGACCATCTAACTATGGCTACACCTTC.

J is TRBJ2-3 and V is TRBV11-2; 11 positions match TRBD2. With V trimmed by 0 bases and J by 3 bases, 5 bases remained unmatched. This CDR3 has 17 amino acids. The germline V gene has CDR1 SGHAT and CDR2 FQNNGV. The CDR3 coding sequence is TGTGCCAGCAGCTTAGATCGGTCTAGCGGGGGGACAGATACGCAGTATTTT. This encodes CASSLDRSSGGTDTQYF. The full variable domain, its missing parts supplied by reference TRBV11-2 and TRBJ2-3, is EAGVAQSPRYKIIEKRQSVAFWCNPISGHATLYWYQQILGQGPKLLIQFQNNGVVDDSQLPKDRFSAERLKGVDSTLKIQPAKLEDSAVYLCASSLDRSSGGTDTQYFGPGTRLTVL.

This clone is medium-sized (0.01 to 0.1%) in the sample. The chain uses TRBV27 and TRBJ1-5, with D perhaps TRBD1 (5 bases). Trimming removed 3 bases at V and 2 bases at J, with 11 bases between. The CDR3 is 15 residues long. CDR1 is MNHEY and CDR2 is SMNVEV in the germline V gene (reference sequence). The chain's CDR3 is CASSFQGLGNQPQHF. CDR3 nucleotides: TGTGCCAGCAGTTTCCAGGGTCTAGGCAATCAGCCCCAGCATTTT.

CDR3 in DNA: TGTGCCAGCAGCCCCGGGTGGTCGTCTGGAAACACCATATATTTT. Translated, it gives CASSPGWSSGNTIYF. The chain employs TRBV6-5 and TRBJ1-3; D gene unclear. The CDR3 is 15 residues long. CDR1 is MNHEY, CDR2 SVGAGI, per germline. Trimming stripped 6 bases from V and 1 base from J, with 13 bases between.

The chain is built from TRBV5-1 and TRBJ2-7; 9 bases fit TRBD2. After removal of 0 bases from V and 5 bases from J, the junction contained 9 bases not matched to a gene. This CDR3 has 16 amino acids. Germline CDR1 reads SGHRS; CDR2 reads YFSETQ. CDR3 nucleotide sequence: TGCGCCAGCAGCTTGGTCGGTTTAGCGGGGGCTAACGAGCAGTACTTC. This codes for CASSLVGLAGANEQYF.

Notes on this clone: The junction departs from germline at one end; a sequencing error may be responsible. The chain links TRBV5-1 to TRBJ2-1; D is perhaps TRBD2 (6 bases). The CDR3 loop spans 13 amino acids. The V gene's germline CDR1 is SGHRS and CDR2 YFSETQ. CDR3 sequence: CASGNGGLNGQFF. CDR3 bases: TGCGCCAGCGGCAATGGAGGGCTGAATGGGCAGTTCTTC.

The chain joins TRBV29-1 to TRBJ2-1; weak D call: TRBD2 (7 bases). Germline V lookup: CDR1 SQVTM, CDR2 ANQGSEA. The CDR3 extends over 16 amino acids. The V end was cut by 7 bases, the J end by 3 bases, with 22 bases between. The CDR3, as DNA: TGCAGCGAAGTTAAATTTCGGGGGGCCCTCTACAATGAGCAGTTCTTC. Residues: CSEVKFRGALYNEQFF.

The J gene is TRBJ2-1, the V gene TRBV6-4; TRBD2 matches 11 bases. The germline V gene encodes CDR1 MRHNA and CDR2 SNTAGT. Unmatched junction bases numbered 4, after V lost 4 bases and J lost 5 bases. CDR3 length: 15 amino acids. CDR3 DNA: TGTGCCAGCAGTGGAACTAGCGGGGGAAACAATGAGCAGTTCTTC. Protein: CASSGTSGGNNEQFF.

V is TRBV18 and J is TRBJ1-1; D is ambiguous. V gave up 4 bases and J gave up 0 bases, with 9 bases separating them. Germline CDR1 KGHSH, CDR2 LQKENI. This CDR3 region has 14 residues. The CDR3 DNA reads TGTGCCAGCTCACGAGAGAGTATGAACACTGAAGCTTTCTTT. Its translation is CASSRESMNTEAFF.

This rearrangement joins TRBV12-5 to TRBJ2-7; a weak D match, TRBD1 (6 bases). Deletions cut 3 bases from V and 6 bases from J, with 18 bases between. The germline V gene has CDR1 LGHNT and CDR2 FRNRAP. The CDR3 totals 15 residues. Here the CDR3 DNA reads TGTGCTAGTGGTTTCCCCACAGGGTACAGACTCGAGCAGTACTTC. Translation: CASGFPTGYRLEQYF.

V is TRBV7-8 and J is TRBJ2-7; D ambiguous. With 5 bases removed from V and 10 bases from J, the gap between germline ends came to 12 bases. Germline CDR1 is SGHVS and CDR2 is FQNEAQ. The CDR3 length is 11 residues. This chain's CDR3 is CASSVNLYQYF. In DNA form, the CDR3 reads TGTGCCAGCAGCGTTAACCTTTATCAGTACTTC.

The CDR3 reads CASSSQGLSTDTQYF. The CDR3 bases are TGTGCCAGCAGCTCCCAGGGGCTCAGCACAGATACGCAGTATTTT. The chain recombines TRBV7-7 with TRBJ2-3, with a weak D call TRBD1 (6 bases). The CDR3 contains 15 residues. Trimming shortened V by 4 bases and J by 0 bases, and 11 bases separated the two germline ends. CDR1 and CDR2 (germline): SSHAT, FNYEAQ (reference sequence).

The chain combines TRBV4-1 with TRBJ2-3, with D hard to call. V lost 0 bases and J lost 3, with 19 bases in between. The germline V gene encodes CDR1 MGHRA and CDR2 YSYEKL. The CDR3 has 18 amino acids. This CDR3 reads CASSQDQVIQTLTDTQYF. The CDR3 nucleotides are TGCGCCAGCAGCCAAGATCAAGTTATACAGACACTTACAGATACGCAGTATTTT.